Each of the 4 T cell receptor beta chains below was sequenced from the same sample in a study of blood T cells in healthy people across ages. Using a J-beta primer mix together with a sample-barcoded 5' primer, a second PCR was run for about 6 to 11 cycles. From the 5' RACE reads, TCRdb called clonotypes with MiXCR, one entry per CDR3 protein. The sample includes about 840,000 distinct CDR3 sequences, under 35% of them seen just once. The data also belong to a second study, concerning T cells of mothers and their children.

The sequenced sample was blood. These receptors came from a woman aged 40-49 years in good health.

The chain carries TRBV27 and TRBJ2-5, with a tentative D call TRBD2 (6 bases). Germline V gene lookup returns CDR1 MNHEY and CDR2 SMNVEV (reference sequence). V was pared by 1 base and J by 0 bases, with 9 bases between. The CDR3 sequence is 15 residues long. The CDR3 sequence is CASSLYGGYQETQYF. CDR3 bases: TGTGCCAGCAGTTTATACGGGGGATACCAAGAGACCCAGTACTTC.

Here the CDR3 DNA reads TGTGCCAGCAGCCCCAGGGTCACTGGGGCCAACGTCCTGACTTTC. This translates into CASSPRVTGANVLTF. This chain connects TRBV7-2 to TRBJ2-6; D may be TRBD1 (5 bases). Germline CDR1 reads SGHTA; CDR2 reads FQGNSA. Trimming cost V 5 bases and J 2 bases, with 10 bases left between them. The CDR3 has 15 residues. The full variable domain, rest sourced from reference TRBV7-2 and TRBJ2-6, is GAGVSQSPSNKVTEKGKDVELRCDPISGHTALYWYRQSLGQGLEFLIYFQGNSAPDKSGLPSDRFSAERTGGSVSTLTIQRTQQEDSAVYLCASSPRVTGANVLTFGAGSRLTVL.

The chain employs TRBV5-1 and TRBJ2-7; D may correspond to TRBD1 or TRBD2 (7 bases each). The CDR3 totals 16 residues. V gave up 4 bases and J gave up 2 bases, with 19 bases separating them. Germline V gene lookup returns CDR1 SGHRS and CDR2 YFSETQ. Here the CDR3 reads CASSLGAGTAAYEQYF. The CDR3 DNA sequence: TGCGCCAGCAGCCTGGGAGCGGGGACAGCGGCCTACGAGCAGTACTTC.

In the case of this clonotype: Possible read error: a much larger clone is one base away. This chain uses TRBV7-9 with TRBJ2-3; 7 bases map to TRBD1. The CDR3 runs 14 residues. CDR1 and CDR2 from the germline V gene are SEHNR and FQNEAQ (reference sequence). The V gene end was trimmed by 7 bases and the J gene end by 4 bases; junction bases not matched to a gene: 8. DNA of the CDR3: TGTGCCAGCACCTCGACAGGGAACGCAGATACGCAGTATTTT. Translating gives CASTSTGNADTQYF.